This is a list of T cell receptor beta chains from one sample in a study of T cell responses to AZD1222 COVID-19 vaccine. Method: immunoSEQ multiplex PCR; TCRdb's copy keeps in-frame clones and lacks some. Found here are around 160,000 clones, 90% to 95% of them singletons; the top ten hold 5.1%. This sample comprised peripheral blood, obtained 28 days after the second AZD1222 dose. The receptors were sampled from an adult who received the AZD1222 COVID-19 vaccine. CDR3s include the opening cysteine and the closing phenylalanine or tryptophan. Fields, in order: clone size, D gene, V gene, J gene, CDR3 DNA, CDR3 protein. D genes are given only for firm matches. Size values are once, few and many counts, or a class for expanded clones, and some rows have none.

abundance: .; d_gene: TRBD2; v_gene: TRBV30; j_gene: TRBJ2-3; CDR3nt: TGTGCCTGGAGTTCTCCCGGACTAGCGGGAGTAACGCAGTATTTT; CDR3aa: CAWSSPGLAGVTQYF
abundance: .; d_gene: .; v_gene: TRBV20-1; j_gene: TRBJ1-2; CDR3nt: TGCAGTGCTAGTGATCTGTGGGCAGGGGAGGGGGTAAGGTATGGCTACACCTTC; CDR3aa: CSASDLWAGEGVRYGYTF
abundance: .; d_gene: TRBD2; v_gene: TRBV18; j_gene: TRBJ2-1; CDR3nt: TGTGCCAGCTCACCACCAGGAGCGGGAGCTTGGGATGAGCAGTTCTTC; CDR3aa: CASSPPGAGAWDEQFF
abundance: .; d_gene: .; v_gene: TRBV3-1/TRBV3-2; j_gene: TRBJ1-1; CDR3nt: TGTGCCAGCAGCCTACACACTGAAGCTTTCTTT; CDR3aa: CASSLHTEAFF
abundance: .; d_gene: .; v_gene: TRBV25-1; j_gene: TRBJ1-1; CDR3nt: TGTGCCAGCACCAGAAAGGGGAAGAACACTGAAGCTTTCTTT; CDR3aa: CASTRKGKNTEAFF
abundance: .; d_gene: .; v_gene: TRBV6-5; j_gene: TRBJ1-2; CDR3nt: TGTGCCAGCAGCGAGATCAACTATGGCTACACCTTC; CDR3aa: CASSEINYGYTF
abundance: .; d_gene: TRBD2; v_gene: TRBV10-1; j_gene: TRBJ2-5; CDR3nt: TGCGCCAGCAGTGAGCGGGAGGGCCCAGAGACCCAGTACTTC; CDR3aa: CASSEREGPETQYF
abundance: .; d_gene: TRBD2; v_gene: TRBV18; j_gene: TRBJ2-4; CDR3nt: TGTGCCAGCTCAACCCGACTCCCTTCTAGCGGGGAAAACATTCAGTACTTC; CDR3aa: CASSTRLPSSGENIQYF
abundance: .; d_gene: TRBD1; v_gene: TRBV19; j_gene: TRBJ1-5; CDR3nt: TGTGCCAGTAGTATGGGGACAGGGGCCGGGGTAACTCAGCCCCAGCATTTT; CDR3aa: CASSMGTGAGVTQPQHF
abundance: .; d_gene: .; v_gene: TRBV21-1; j_gene: TRBJ2-3; CDR3nt: TGTGCCAGCAGCAAAGAAGGGGGGGTCTACACAGATACGCAGTATTTT; CDR3aa: CASSKEGGVYTDTQYF
abundance: .; d_gene: .; v_gene: TRBV27; j_gene: TRBJ1-6; CDR3nt: TGTGCCACCGGGGCATCCCGCGGGGATTCACCCCTCCACTTT; CDR3aa: CATGASRGDSPLHF
abundance: .; d_gene: .; v_gene: TRBV6-1; j_gene: TRBJ2-3; CDR3nt: TGTGCCAGCAGTGAAGCTGTAGAGGTTACGCAGTATTTT; CDR3aa: CASSEAVEVTQYF
abundance: once; d_gene: TRBD2; v_gene: TRBV9; j_gene: TRBJ2-3; CDR3nt: TGTGCCAGCACCCCACTAGCGGGAGGGTCTCAGGCACCCACAGATACGCAGTATTTT; CDR3aa: CASTPLAGGSQAPTDTQYF
abundance: .; d_gene: .; v_gene: TRBV5-4; j_gene: TRBJ2-5; CDR3nt: TGTGCCAGCAGCCCGGACAGACGGGAGACCCAGTACTTC; CDR3aa: CASSPDRRETQYF
abundance: .; d_gene: .; v_gene: TRBV12-3/TRBV12-4; j_gene: TRBJ1-5; CDR3nt: TGTGCCAGCAGTCTCGATCAGCCCCAGCATTTT; CDR3aa: CASSLDQPQHF
abundance: .; d_gene: TRBD1; v_gene: TRBV2; j_gene: TRBJ1-6; CDR3nt: TGTGCCAGCAGTTTTCAGGGGGCTGTTTGGACCTATAATTCACCCCTCCACTTT; CDR3aa: CASSFQGAVWTYNSPLHF